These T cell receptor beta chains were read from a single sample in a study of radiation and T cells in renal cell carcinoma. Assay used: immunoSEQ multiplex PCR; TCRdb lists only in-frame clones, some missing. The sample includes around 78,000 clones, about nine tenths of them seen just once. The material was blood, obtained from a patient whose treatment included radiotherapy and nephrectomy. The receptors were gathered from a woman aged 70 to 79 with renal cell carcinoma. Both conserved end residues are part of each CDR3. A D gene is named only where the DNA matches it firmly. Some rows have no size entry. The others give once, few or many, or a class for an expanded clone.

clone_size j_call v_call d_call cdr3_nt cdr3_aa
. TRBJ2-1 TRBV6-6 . TGTGCCAGCAGTTCCCTGGCCGATGGTGAGCAGTTCTTC CASSSLADGEQFF
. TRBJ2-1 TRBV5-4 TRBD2 TGTGCCAGCAGCCCGGGGGGCGGGGGGGCCCACAATGAGCAGTTCTTC CASSPGGGGAHNEQFF
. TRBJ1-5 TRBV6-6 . TGTGCCAGCAGTTACGGTTCAGGGGACAATCAGCCCCAGCATTTT CASSYGSGDNQPQHF
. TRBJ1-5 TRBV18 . TGTGCCAGCTCACCAGGGGGCGGCAATCAGCCCCAGCATTTT CASSPGGGNQPQHF
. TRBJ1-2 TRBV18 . TGTGCCAGCTCACAGGCCTCGACTTACTATGGCTACACCTTC CASSQASTYYGYTF
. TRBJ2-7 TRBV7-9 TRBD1 TGTGCCAGCAGCCCCGGACAGGGGAGCTCCTACGAGCAGTACTTC CASSPGQGSSYEQYF
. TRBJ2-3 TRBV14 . TGTGCCAGCAGTTCCCTCGGGGGCGTCACAGATACGCAGTATTTT CASSSLGGVTDTQYF
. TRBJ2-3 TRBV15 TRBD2 TGTGCCACCAGCAGAGCCGGGACTAGCGGCCTTAGCACAGATACGCAGTATTTT CATSRAGTSGLSTDTQYF
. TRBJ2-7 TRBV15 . TGTGCCACCAGCAGAGATGCGGGCCAACGCCCCTACGAGCAGTACTTC CATSRDAGQRPYEQYF
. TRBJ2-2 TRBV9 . TGTGCCAGCAGCGCGGACATTAGTTTCGGGGAGCTGTTTTTT CASSADISFGELFF
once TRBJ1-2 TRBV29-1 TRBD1 TGCAGCGTTGAGTCGGGACAGGGGGCTCGTGGCTACACCTTC CSVESGQGARGYTF
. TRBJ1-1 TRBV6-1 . TGTGCCAGCAGTGAAGGCCATATGGGCAGGGGATCCACTGAAGCTTTCTTT CASSEGHMGRGSTEAFF
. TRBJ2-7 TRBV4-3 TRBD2 TGCGCCAGCAGCGCTCGACTAGCGGGGGAGATAACCTACGAGCAGTACTTC CASSARLAGEITYEQYF
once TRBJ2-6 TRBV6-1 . TGTGCCAGCAGTGAACTAATCGTCGGGTGGGCCAACGTCCTGACTTTC CASSELIVGWANVLTF
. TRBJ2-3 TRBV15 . TGTGCCACCAGCAGAGCCCGGGGACGGACTAGCACAGATACGCAGTATTTT CATSRARGRTSTDTQYF
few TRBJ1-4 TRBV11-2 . TGTGCCAGCAGATCAGTTGGGCCGCGGGAAAAACTGTTTTTT CASRSVGPREKLFF
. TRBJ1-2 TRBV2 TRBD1 TGTGCCAGCAGTGAACTGGACAGGGCCCGGTTCATCTACACCTTC CASSELDRARFIYTF
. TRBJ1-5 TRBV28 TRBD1 TGTGCCAGCAGTCCAATAGGACAGGGAGGTCAGCCCCAGCATTTT CASSPIGQGGQPQHF
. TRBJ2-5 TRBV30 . TGTGCCTGGAGTATAGCGATTTACCAAGAGACCCAGTACTTC CAWSIAIYQETQYF
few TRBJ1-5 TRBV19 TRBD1 TGTGCCATTCGTCGACAGGGTAATCAGCCCCAGCATTTT CAIRRQGNQPQHF
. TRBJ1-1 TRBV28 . TGTGCCAGCTTCATGGCTGAAGCTTTCTTT CASFMAEAFF
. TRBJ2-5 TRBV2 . TGTGCCAGCAGTGGAGGCCCGGGGCAAGAGACCCAGTACTTC CASSGGPGQETQYF
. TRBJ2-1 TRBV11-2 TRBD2 TGTGCCAGCAGCTTAGTACGTTTTGGCGGGGGGGCCAGGAATGAGCAGTTCTTC CASSLVRFGGGARNEQFF
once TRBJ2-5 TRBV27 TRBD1 TGTGCCAGCAGGAGACAGGGGGCTCCGGAGACCCAGTACTTC CASRRQGAPETQYF
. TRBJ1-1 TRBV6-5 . TGTGCCAGCAGTTACTCGAGGACAGCCGCTTCAGCTTTCTTT CASSYSRTAASAFF
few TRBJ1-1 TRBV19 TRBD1 TGTGCCACAAAAAGCAGGGGGATCGGGTACACTGAAGCTTTCTTT CATKSRGIGYTEAFF
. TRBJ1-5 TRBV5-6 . TGTGCCAGCAGCTTGCGGGGTGGGGGAGATCAGCCCCAGCATTTT CASSLRGGGDQPQHF
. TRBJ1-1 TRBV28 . TGTGCCAGCCGGTCAGGGAGCACTGAAGCTTTCTTT CASRSGSTEAFF
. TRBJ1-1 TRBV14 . TGTGCCAGCAGCCAAGAGGGCAGTGTGAACACTGAAGCTTTCTTT CASSQEGSVNTEAFF
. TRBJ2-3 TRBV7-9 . TGTGCCAGCAGCTTAGTGGAGGGACTGGGCGGCACAGATACGCAGTATTTT CASSLVEGLGGTDTQYF
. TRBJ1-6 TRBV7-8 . TGTGCCAGCAGCTTCGGGCCAAAGGATTCACCCCTCCACTTT CASSFGPKDSPLHF
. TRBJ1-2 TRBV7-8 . TGTGCCAGCAGCTTAGCCGAGGGCAGGGTCGTTTCTGGCTACACCTTC CASSLAEGRVVSGYTF
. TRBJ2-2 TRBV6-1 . TGTGCCAGCATCCGGGGGACCACCGGGGAGCTGTTTTTT CASIRGTTGELFF
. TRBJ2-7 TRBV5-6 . TGTGCCAGCAGATTTAACCGGGACCTGATTACCGAGCAGTACTTC CASRFNRDLITEQYF
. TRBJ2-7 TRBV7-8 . TGTGCCAGCAGCTTAGCGCGGGACAGCCACGAGCAGTACTTC CASSLARDSHEQYF
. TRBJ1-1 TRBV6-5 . TGTGCCAGCAGTTGGCCTTCGGGGGCTGAAGCTTTCTTT CASSWPSGAEAFF